This TCR beta chain was retrieved from a study of beta chain features in type 1 diabetes. The CDR3 spans 15 residues. From germline, CDR1 is MDHEN and CDR2 SYDVKM. V was trimmed by 5 bases and J by 0 bases, leaving 8 bases between them. Every isolated RNA sample was fully reverse transcribed, so sequencing captured expressed TCRB transcripts. TCRdb keeps only in-frame clones here, not all; method: immunoSEQ multiplex PCR. The table lists 350,000 to 400,000 clones, about 14% of them singletons. The sequencing sample was made of naive CD4+ T cells from blood. The chain is built from TRBV28 and TRBJ2-6; the D is unclear. The receptor was derived from a woman aged 18-29 years in good health. CDR3 bases: TGTGCCAGCAGTCGACTGAGCTCTGGGGCCAACGTCCTGACTTTC. Translating gives CASSRLSSGANVLTF. Together with reference TRBV28 and TRBJ2-6, the CDR3 gives the full variable domain: DVKVTQSSRYLVKRTGEKVFLECVQDMDHENMFWYRQDPGLGLRLIYFSYDVKMKEKGDIPEGYSVSREKKERFSLILESASTNQTSMYLCASSRLSSGANVLTFGAGSRLTVL.